This is a list of T cell receptor beta chains from one sample in a study of T cells after yellow fever vaccination. Using its own MiXCR run on the 5' RACE reads, TCRdb lists one record per CDR3 protein. Of hundreds of thousands of distinct CDR3 sequences listed, around 5.2% are singletons. Here the sequenced sample was CD4+ T cells sorted from PBMCs, taken on the day of the yellow fever booster vaccination. All receptors derive from a man aged 18 to 29 who received the YFV17D yellow fever vaccine. Both conserved end residues are part of each CDR3. D genes are given only for firm matches. Where a row states a size, it is once, few, many or the class of an expanded clone; other rows omit it.

TRBV12-3/TRBV12-4,15,TRBJ1-6,TRBD1,-,TGTGCCAGCACCCTGGACAGGGATTATAATTCACCCCTCCACTTT,CASTLDRDYNSPLHF
TRBV5-1,19,TRBJ2-1,TRBD2,-,TGCGCCAGCAGCTTGGCCAAAGGTTTTAGCGGGGGGGCCTACAATGAGCAGTTCTTC,CASSLAKGFSGGAYNEQFF
TRBV4-3,17,TRBJ2-3,TRBD1,many,TGCGCCAGCAGCCAGGGGGGACCGGGACAGGGACCAGATACGCAGTATTTT,CASSQGGPGQGPDTQYF
TRBV12-3/TRBV12-4,13,TRBJ1-2,-,-,TGTGCCAGCAGTTTGACAAATAACTATGGCTACACCTTC,CASSLTNNYGYTF
TRBV19,16,TRBJ1-4,TRBD1,many,TGTGCCAGTAGTGGGACAGGAGCCGCGACTAATGAAAAACTGTTTTTT,CASSGTGAATNEKLFF
TRBV19,12,TRBJ2-2,-,few,TGTGCCAGTAGTATAGGGACCGGGGAGCTGTTTTTT,CASSIGTGELFF
TRBV6-5,14,TRBJ2-5,-,few,TGTGCCAGCAGCCACACAGGGACCCAAGAGACCCAGTACTTC,CASSHTGTQETQYF
TRBV5-1,15,TRBJ2-5,-,many,TGCGCCAGCAGCTTGGCCGGGACGACCCAAGAGACCCAGTACTTC,CASSLAGTTQETQYF
TRBV9,14,TRBJ2-2,-,-,TGTGCCAGCGAGGGACCCGCGAACACCGGGGAGCTGTTTTTT,CASEGPANTGELFF
TRBV30,15,TRBJ1-3,-,few,TGTGCCTGGAGTAAGAAGGGTCTGTCTGGAAACACCATATATTTT,CAWSKKGLSGNTIYF
TRBV6-2/TRBV6-3,14,TRBJ2-5,TRBD2,few,TGTGCCAGCAGTTATATGGCGGGGGTGGAGACCCAGTACTTC,CASSYMAGVETQYF
TRBV18,15,TRBJ1-1,-,few,TGTGCCAGCTCACCGAGGGGTAATTGGGACACTGAAGCTTTCTTT,CASSPRGNWDTEAFF
TRBV19,13,TRBJ2-2,-,-,TGTGCCAGTACCCCACCAGTAACCGGGGAGCTGTTTTTT,CASTPPVTGELFF
TRBV7-2,15,TRBJ2-3,-,many,TGTGCCAGCACCACCTACATATCTAGCACAGATACGCAGTATTTT,CASTTYISSTDTQYF
TRBV7-2,15,TRBJ1-5,TRBD1,many,TGTGCCAGCAGCTTACAGTTAGGGGGCCGTGAGCCCCAGCATTTT,CASSLQLGGREPQHF
TRBV28,15,TRBJ2-3,-,few,TGTGCCAGCAGTTTGACCCTCCCTAGCACAGATACGCAGTATTTT,CASSLTLPSTDTQYF
TRBV12-3/TRBV12-4,15,TRBJ2-4,-,few,TGTGCCAGCAGTAGACAGAAACTAGCCAAAAACATTCAGTACTTC,CASSRQKLAKNIQYF
TRBV4-2,15,TRBJ1-2,TRBD1,-,TGTGCCAGCAGCCCTATTCCGGGACAGGGGTATCGCTACACCTTC,CASSPIPGQGYRYTF
TRBV7-3,14,TRBJ2-5,-,many,TGTGCCAGCAGCTTAAATGGGGATCCAGAGACCCAGTACTTC,CASSLNGDPETQYF
TRBV20-1,14,TRBJ1-6,-,few,TGCAGTGCCGCCCTACAGCCCTGGAATTCACCCCTCCACTTT,CSAALQPWNSPLHF
TRBV5-1,13,TRBJ1-4,-,many,TGCGCCAGCGGCACCGCGTTAGATGAAAAACTGTTTTTT,CASGTALDEKLFF
TRBV4-1,14,TRBJ1-1,-,-,TGCGCCAGCAGCCAACAAACCGTCACAACTGGCGCTTTCTTT,CASSQQTVTTGAFF
TRBV5-1,16,TRBJ2-5,-,-,TGCGCCAGCAGCTTGGGGTTTAGGAGGAACCAAGAGACCCAGTACTTC,CASSLGFRRNQETQYF
TRBV10-3,13,TRBJ2-3,TRBD1,-,TGTGCCCTCTCAGGACAGGGGGCAGATACGCAGTATTTT,CALSGQGADTQYF
TRBV5-1,14,TRBJ2-3,TRBD2,-,TGCGCCAGCAGCTTCCAAGCGGGGCCAGATACGCAGTATTTT,CASSFQAGPDTQYF
TRBV9,15,TRBJ2-5,TRBD1,-,TGTGCCAGCAGCGTGACAGGGGGCGTTGGAGGGACCCAGTACTTC,CASSVTGGVGGTQYF
TRBV18,17,TRBJ2-1,TRBD1,-,TGTGCCAGCTCACCACGCTGGCGGACAGGGGGCCCCAATGAGCAGTTCTTC,CASSPRWRTGGPNEQFF
TRBV7-7,15,TRBJ2-1,-,-,TGTGCCAGCAGCTTAGGAAGGTCCCTAGCGCATGAGCAGTTCTTC,CASSLGRSLAHEQFF